The present entry profiles one T cell receptor beta chain with its context. Its antigen is not known. The germline V gene has CDR1 SGHAT and CDR2 FQNNGV. The CDR3 totals 14 residues. J was trimmed by 4 bases and V by 1 base; bases with no gene match: 0. In the PCR, 60 Vbeta and 13 Jbeta primers were used. The assay was immunoSEQ multiplex PCR, and TCRdb's table has in-frame clones only and misses some. The sample comprises over 150,000 clones, roughly 82% of which are singletons, and roughly 10% rests with the top ten. This specimen belongs to a study of cytomegalovirus exposure and HLA in healthy donors. Study findings and constraints: A later analysis linked a missense DCLRE1C variant to TCR beta V- and J-gene trimming. A likely sequencing artifact accounted for one observed cluster of highly shared sequence variants. Testing in vitro showed a few CMV-associated chains specific for CMV antigens.

The chain links TRBV11-2 to TRBJ1-5, with 8 bases lining up with TRBD1. The source is a man between 50 and 59 years old in good health and CMV-seropositive. What was sequenced was PBMCs. In DNA, the CDR3 is TGTGCCAGCAGCTTAGGGACAGGGAATCAGCCCCAGCATTTT. This translates into CASSLGTGNQPQHF.